The 11 T cell receptor beta chains below all came from one sample that was sequenced in a study of blood T cell repertoires in COVID-19. The table came from immunoSEQ multiplex PCR; TCRdb's copy has only in-frame clones and leaves some out. The table records 150,000 to 200,000 clones, 65% to 80% of them present only once. Sequenced: PBMCs or T cells enriched from blood (not recorded which). These TCRs come from a woman aged 45-65 years with acute COVID-19.

The rearrangement uses TRBV28 and TRBJ2-1; 11 nucleotides match TRBD1. V was clipped by 1 base and J by 12 bases; unmatched bases: 8. The CDR3 is 15 residues long. Germline V gene lookup returns CDR1 MDHEN and CDR2 SYDVKM. Written as DNA, the CDR3 is TGTGCCAGCAGTTTATTCGGGACAGGGGGGATGGGGCAGTTCTTC. Translation: CASSLFGTGGMGQFF.

The chain links TRBV5-1 to TRBJ1-1, with D possibly matching TRBD1 (5 bases). The CDR3 runs 14 residues. With 3 bases removed from V and 3 bases from J, the gap between germline ends came to 12 bases. Germline CDR1 reads SGHRS; CDR2 reads YFSETQ. Written as DNA, the CDR3 is TGCGCCAGCAGCTCCTCTACGGGGGACACTGAAGCTTTCTTT. Translated, it gives CASSSSTGDTEAFF.

CDR3 sequence reads: CASRGTGSPGELFF. The CDR3 region has the DNA TGTGCCAGCAGAGGGACAGGGTCTCCCGGGGAGCTGTTTTTT. The J gene is TRBJ2-2, the V gene TRBV7-9, with 9 bases lining up with TRBD1. The V and J ends lost 6 bases and 6 bases, in that order; junction bases with no gene match: 5. Germline V CDR1 and CDR2: SEHNR, FQNEAQ (reference sequence). CDR3 length: 14 amino acids.

This clone appeared once. This chain links TRBV11-2 with TRBJ1-5; 10 bases are shared with TRBD1. Looked up from germline, CDR1 is SGHAT and CDR2 is FQNNGV. The CDR3 consists of 15 residues. J gave up 4 bases and V 6 bases, and 6 bases lay outside the gene matches. CDR3 residues: CASRLGTGENQPQHF. CDR3 nucleotide sequence: TGTGCCAGCAGACTAGGGACAGGGGAGAATCAGCCCCAGCATTTT.

The chain employs TRBV18 and TRBJ1-1; 9 positions agree with TRBD1. CDR3 length: 15 residues. After removal of 1 base from V and 4 bases from J, the junction contained 4 bases not matched to a gene. CDR1 KGHSH and CDR2 LQKENI come from the germline V gene. The CDR3 coding sequence is TGTGCCAGCTCACCACAGGGACAGGGTGGCACTGAAGCTTTCTTT. Its translation is CASSPQGQGGTEAFF.

The gene calls are TRBV5-1 and TRBJ1-2; 9 nucleotides match TRBD1. V lost 5 bases to trimming and J lost 8 bases; unmatched junction nucleotides: 13. The CDR3 totals 15 residues. CDR1 and CDR2 from the germline V gene are SGHRS and YFSETQ. CDR3 sequence reads: CASREPGQGPLGYTF. The CDR3 region has the DNA TGCGCCAGCAGGGAACCGGGACAGGGCCCGTTGGGCTACACCTTC.

The V call is TRBV24-1, the J call TRBJ1-2, with D unclear. V was pared by 2 bases and J by 8 bases, with 8 bases between. Germline-derived CDR1 and CDR2 are KGHDR and SFDVKD. The CDR3 is 12 residues long. DNA for the CDR3: TGTGCCACCAGTGATTCCCCCCGGGGCTACACCTTC. This translates into CATSDSPRGYTF.

As to this clone: At one boundary the junction diverges from the germline segment, which might be a read error. The V gene is TRBV5-1, the J gene TRBJ2-5; 7 bases align to TRBD1. The CDR3 is made up of 14 amino acids. Germline V CDR1 and CDR2: SGHRS, YFSETQ. CDR3 sequence reads: CASSTGTAQEAQYF. CDR3 DNA sequence: TGCGCCAGCAGCACGGGGACAGCCCAAGAGGCCCAGTACTTC.

This clone appeared a single time. This chain uses TRBV4-1 with TRBJ2-1; the D gene is possibly TRBD2 (5 bases). Germline-derived CDR1 and CDR2 are MGHRA and YSYEKL. Trimming took off 2 bases at V and 3 bases at J, with 17 bases between the two ends. The CDR3 contains 17 residues. This CDR3 is CASSQTSWRADYNEQFF. CDR3 sequence (DNA): TGCGCCAGCAGCCAAACGAGCTGGCGGGCTGACTACAATGAGCAGTTCTTC.

CDR3 sequence reads: CASSLSTGGNTIYF. The CDR3, as DNA: TGTGCCAGCAGCTTATCTACGGGAGGAAACACCATATATTTT. V and J are TRBV7-2 and TRBJ1-3; no firm D call. Per the germline V gene, CDR1 is SGHTA and CDR2 is FQGNSA. V was clipped by 2 bases and J by 4 bases, with 9 bases between them. The CDR3 loop spans 14 amino acids. The variable domain in full, completed from reference TRBV7-2 and TRBJ1-3, reads GAGVSQSPSNKVTEKGKDVELRCDPISGHTALYWYRQSLGQGLEFLIYFQGNSAPDKSGLPSDRFSAERTGGSVSTLTIQRTQQEDSAVYLCASSLSTGGNTIYFGEGSWLTVV.

This clone has only one observation. This rearrangement joins TRBV4-1 to TRBJ1-4, with a tentative D call TRBD1 (6 bases). This CDR3 comprises 14 residues. Trimming left V 1 base short and J 8 bases short, with 11 bases between. CDR1 MGHRA and CDR2 YSYEKL come from the germline V gene. The CDR3 is CASSQGAGEEKLFF. In DNA form, the CDR3 reads TGCGCCAGCAGCCAAGGGGCAGGGGAGGAAAAACTGTTTTTT.